This passage covers 9 T cell receptor beta chains from one sample sequenced in a study of T cells expressing NK-cell markers. From the 5' RACE reads, TCRdb lists one entry per CDR3 protein and no DNA. This table lists under 500,000 distinct CDR3 sequences. Sample: blood T cells: a sorted CD56 or NKG2C T cell subset, CD4+ or CD8+ T cells, or bulk PBMC T cells (not recorded which). These receptors were obtained from a woman between 18 and 69 years old in good health.

The rearrangement joins TRBV7-3 to TRBJ2-3; the TCRdb D gene call, TRBD2, has no DNA to confirm it. The CDR3 spans 14 residues. Germline values: CDR1 SGHTA, CDR2 FQGTGA. This CDR3 reads CASNRGTATDTQYF.

The rearrangement joins TRBV2 to TRBJ2-1; TCRdb outputs TRBD2, but without DNA this stays unchecked. The CDR3 totals 17 residues. From germline, CDR1 is SNHLY and CDR2 FYNNEI. CDR3 sequence: CASSQTSGWGRDNEQFF.

The chain carries TRBV12-3 or TRBV12-4 and TRBJ1-2; TCRdb returns TRBD1, unconfirmable since there is no DNA. The CDR3 consists of 14 residues. CDR3 residues: CASRQGGVGFGYTF.

The chain carries TRBV7-9 and TRBJ2-2; as DNA is missing, the TRBD1 call by TCRdb cannot be tested. CDR1 is SEHNR and CDR2 is FQNEAQ in the germline V gene (reference sequence). CDR3 length: 16 amino acids. The CDR3 sequence is CASSLTDRMQTGELFF.

V usage is TRBV6-5 and J usage is TRBJ2-7. This CDR3 spans 14 amino acids. The germline CDR1 and CDR2 sequences are MNHEY and SVGAGI. CDR3 region: CASSYDRGSYEQYF.

CDR3 protein: CASSPLGQGRYEQYF. This chain uses TRBV7-9 with TRBJ2-7; TCRdb outputs TRBD1, but without DNA this stays unchecked. The CDR3 has 15 residues. Per germline, CDR1 SEHNR and CDR2 FQNEAQ (reference sequence).

This chain uses TRBV12-3 or TRBV12-4 with TRBJ2-1. The CDR3 has 15 amino acids. The CDR3 region is CASSLRQSSYNEQFF.

This chain uses TRBV20-1 with TRBJ1-1; the TCRdb call, TRBD1, lacks DNA for checking. The CDR3 length is 14 residues. CDR1 and CDR2 from the germline V gene are DFQATT and SNEGSKA (reference sequence). The CDR3 loop reads CSAAPGQGAAEAFF.

The V gene is TRBV12-3 or TRBV12-4, the J gene TRBJ2-2; TCRdb designates TRBD1, a call that cannot be tested without DNA. The CDR3 loop spans 14 amino acids. CDR3 region: CASMRGMNTGELFF.